The clone carrying this T cell receptor beta chain turned up a few times. The data stem from a study of blood T cells in healthy people across ages. PCR was performed a second time for 7 to 11 cycles using a sample-barcoded 5' primer and a J-beta primer mix. TCRdb ran MiXCR on the 5' RACE reads and lists one entry per CDR3 protein. This repertoire shows hundreds of thousands of distinct CDR3 sequences, 40% to 45% found once; its top ten account for 30%. The CDR3 is made up of 15 amino acids. The specimen was blood. The sequence was obtained from a man at least 80 years old in good health. The V and J genes are TRBV21-1 and TRBJ2-7; the table's D call, TRBD2, was not checked against the DNA. TRBV21-1 is termed a pseudogene. CDR3 sequence: CASTGLAGMSYEQYF. DNA of the CDR3: TGTGCCAGCACCGGACTAGCAGGGATGAGCTACGAGCAGTACTTC.